This TCR beta chain was recorded in a study of blood T cell repertoires in COVID-19. The CDR3 has 14 residues. Unmatched junction bases numbered 6, after V lost 6 bases and J lost 2 bases. The germline gives CDR1 LNHDA, CDR2 SQIVND (reference sequence). Sequencing was performed with immunoSEQ multiplex PCR; in TCRdb, only in-frame clones are kept and a portion is missing. The data show about 160,000 clones, more than 65% seen once. This receptor was taken from a woman of 80 years or more with active or convalescent COVID-19. The source material was peripheral blood. The chain joins TRBV19 to TRBJ2-7; 8 bases agree with TRBD2. This CDR3 is CASRQREWTYEQYF. CDR3 sequence (DNA): TGTGCCAGTAGGCAGCGGGAGTGGACCTACGAGCAGTACTTC.